This is a list of T cell receptor beta chains from one sample in a study of cytomegalovirus exposure and HLA in healthy donors. Using immunoSEQ multiplex PCR, the repertoire was profiled, and TCRdb retains in-frame clones only, with some absent. The sample includes 60,000 or so clones, roughly 94% seen only once; the top ten take 2% to 2.5%. The sequencing input was PBMCs. These receptor sequences come from a man younger than 30 in good health and CMV-seronegative. The CDR3 runs from the conserved cysteine through the conserved F or W. A D gene is named only where the DNA matches it firmly. Only part of the rows carry a size: once, few, many, or a class if the clone is expanded.

v_gene	abundance	d_gene	j_gene	CDR3aa	CDR3nt
TRBV11-2	.	.	TRBJ1-2	CASSLGRPENYGYTF	TGTGCCAGCAGCTTAGGTCGGCCGGAGAACTATGGCTACACCTTC
TRBV5-4	.	.	TRBJ1-1	CASSGGNLDTEAFF	TGTGCCAGCAGCGGGGGGAATCTAGACACTGAAGCTTTCTTT
TRBV19	.	.	TRBJ2-7	CASSSRSGEQYF	TGTGCCAGTAGTAGTAGGTCGGGAGAGCAGTACTTC
TRBV19	.	.	TRBJ2-7	CASSISGDHEQYF	TGTGCCAGTAGTATATCGGGGGACCACGAGCAGTACTTC
TRBV5-1	.	TRBD1	TRBJ1-3	CASSLTGGQGNTIYF	TGCGCCAGCAGCCTGACAGGGGGCCAAGGAAACACCATATATTTT
TRBV2	.	.	TRBJ1-4	CASVSREETNEKLFF	TGTGCCAGCGTGTCCAGGGAGGAGACTAATGAAAAACTGTTTTTT
TRBV5-4	.	.	TRBJ2-7	CASSLESADYEQYF	TGTGCCAGCAGCTTGGAAAGCGCAGACTACGAGCAGTACTTC
TRBV27	.	.	TRBJ1-4	CASSLATTGTNEKLFF	TGTGCCAGCAGTTTAGCGACGACGGGAACTAATGAAAAACTGTTTTTT
TRBV5-1	.	TRBD1	TRBJ1-4	CASSPGTGGEKLFF	TGCGCCAGCAGCCCGGGGACAGGGGGGGAAAAACTGTTTTTT
TRBV7-8	.	.	TRBJ1-1	CASSFSHREEDEAFF	TGTGCCAGCAGCTTTTCCCACAGGGAAGAGGATGAAGCTTTCTTT
TRBV27	once	TRBD1	TRBJ1-1	CASGGTGNTEAFF	TGTGCCAGCGGGGGGACAGGGAACACTGAAGCTTTCTTT
TRBV7-6	.	.	TRBJ2-6	CASSSWGDGANVLTF	TGTGCCAGCAGCTCGTGGGGGGACGGGGCCAACGTCCTGACTTTC
TRBV10-3	.	.	TRBJ2-2	CAITRQYTGELFF	TGTGCCATCACCCGACAGTACACCGGGGAGCTGTTTTTT
TRBV5-6	.	TRBD1	TRBJ2-2	CASSFRDRDTGELFF	TGTGCCAGCAGCTTCCGGGACAGGGACACCGGGGAGCTGTTTTTT
TRBV6-1	.	TRBD1	TRBJ2-4	CASRYRGEDIQYF	TGTGCCAGCAGATACAGGGGGGAGGACATTCAGTACTTC
TRBV28	.	TRBD2	TRBJ2-1	CASRSPSGTSYNEQFF	TGTGCCAGCAGATCTCCCAGCGGGACTTCCTACAATGAGCAGTTCTTC
TRBV28	.	.	TRBJ1-2	CASSVLDQFGYTF	TGTGCCAGCAGTGTACTAGACCAGTTTGGCTACACCTTC
TRBV6-1	few	.	TRBJ2-7	CASSEVRQDEQYF	TGTGCCAGCAGTGAAGTGCGCCAGGACGAGCAGTACTTC
TRBV5-1	once	.	TRBJ1-2	CASSLDAASDGYTF	TGCGCCAGCAGCTTGGATGCTGCCTCGGATGGCTACACCTTC
TRBV4-3	.	TRBD2	TRBJ2-7	CASSQDSASGAYEQYF	TGCGCCAGCAGCCAAGATTCGGCTAGCGGTGCCTACGAGCAGTACTTC
TRBV7-2	.	TRBD2	TRBJ2-3	CASSSRTSGRPQDTQYF	TGTGCCAGCAGCTCCCGGACTAGCGGGAGACCTCAAGATACGCAGTATTTT
TRBV19	.	.	TRBJ2-7	CASSMGAGEYEQYF	TGTGCCAGTAGTATGGGGGCGGGGGAATACGAGCAGTACTTC
TRBV4-3	.	.	TRBJ2-6	CASSQDSSSGANVLTF	TGCGCCAGCAGCCAGGATAGCAGCTCTGGGGCCAACGTCCTGACTTTC
TRBV11-3	.	.	TRBJ1-1	CASSPSGTRGEAFF	TGTGCCAGCAGCCCCTCCGGGACTCGGGGTGAAGCTTTCTTT
TRBV20-1	.	.	TRBJ2-1	CSASSNEQFF	TGCAGTGCTAGTAGCAATGAGCAGTTCTTC
TRBV27	.	.	TRBJ2-1	CASSLGGLAEQFF	TGTGCCAGCAGTTTGGGGGGTCTAGCGGAGCAGTTCTTC
TRBV7-2	.	.	TRBJ1-1	CASSLLAPNTEAFF	TGTGCCAGCAGCTTACTAGCGCCGAACACTGAAGCTTTCTTT
TRBV6-5	.	TRBD2	TRBJ2-7	CASSYSRERGYEQYF	TGTGCCAGCAGTTACAGCCGCGAGCGGGGCTACGAGCAGTACTTC
TRBV4-3	.	TRBD1	TRBJ1-1	CASSSSDRGGTEAFF	TGCGCCAGCAGCTCCTCGGACAGGGGAGGAACTGAAGCTTTCTTT
TRBV11-2	.	TRBD1	TRBJ1-1	CASSPGQGNTEAFF	TGTGCCAGCAGCCCCGGACAGGGCAACACTGAAGCTTTCTTT
TRBV5-1	.	.	TRBJ2-7	CASSLDAGNSYEQYF	TGCGCCAGCAGCTTGGACGCAGGGAACTCCTACGAGCAGTACTTC
TRBV19	.	TRBD1	TRBJ2-6	CASKRTGGFSGANVLTF	TGTGCCAGTAAGAGGACAGGGGGTTTCTCTGGGGCCAACGTCCTGACTTTC
TRBV5-4	.	.	TRBJ2-7	CASSFTGGDVEQYF	TGTGCCAGCAGCTTTACAGGGGGGGACGTGGAGCAGTACTTC
TRBV5-6	once	.	TRBJ2-7	CASSEAHIEQYF	TGTGCCAGCAGCGAGGCCCATATCGAGCAGTACTTC
TRBV7-3	.	TRBD1	TRBJ2-3	CASSPGTGRTDTQYF	TGTGCCAGCAGCCCAGGGACAGGAAGGACAGATACGCAGTATTTT
TRBV7-6	once	.	TRBJ2-5	CASSDGPGTPKETQYF	TGTGCCAGCAGCGACGGGCCCGGGACACCCAAAGAGACCCAGTACTTC
TRBV4-3	.	.	TRBJ1-5	CASSQDWGTSPYQPQHF	TGCGCCAGCAGCCAAGATTGGGGGACTAGCCCCTATCAGCCCCAGCATTTT
TRBV5-1	.	TRBD1	TRBJ1-1	CASSRDSSIMNTEAFF	TGCGCCAGCAGCAGGGACAGCTCCATCATGAACACTGAAGCTTTCTTT
TRBV11-2	.	TRBD2	TRBJ2-1	CASSLGTSGSSYNEQFF	TGTGCCAGCAGCTTAGGCACTAGCGGGTCCTCCTACAATGAGCAGTTCTTC
TRBV15	.	.	TRBJ2-1	CATSRPVYNEQFF	TGTGCCACCAGCAGGCCGGTCTACAATGAGCAGTTCTTC
TRBV27	.	.	TRBJ2-7	CASSFIGSLPYEQYF	TGTGCCAGCAGTTTCATAGGGAGTCTACCCTACGAGCAGTACTTC
TRBV7-6	.	.	TRBJ1-2	CASSLLRGSGYTF	TGTGCCAGCAGCCTTTTGCGGGGGAGCGGCTACACCTTC
TRBV18	.	TRBD1	TRBJ1-4	CASSPTGITEKLFF	TGTGCCAGCTCACCGACAGGGATTACAGAAAAACTGTTTTTT
TRBV19	.	.	TRBJ1-2	CASSIDLFESRYTF	TGTGCCAGTAGTATAGATCTATTTGAAAGTCGCTACACCTTC
TRBV11-2	.	TRBD2	TRBJ2-7	CASNLAAGVGEQYF	TGTGCCAGCAACCTAGCGGCGGGGGTCGGCGAGCAGTACTTC
TRBV5-1	.	.	TRBJ2-7	CASSKRTPTYEQYF	TGCGCCAGCAGCAAACGGACTCCTACCTACGAGCAGTACTTC
TRBV7-2	.	.	TRBJ2-1	CASSDGQGTYNEQFF	TGTGCCAGCAGCGACGGTCAGGGTACCTACAATGAGCAGTTCTTC
TRBV19	.	TRBD1	TRBJ1-1	CASSIGDTGATEAFF	TGTGCCAGTAGTATAGGGGATACAGGGGCCACTGAAGCTTTCTTT
TRBV18	.	.	TRBJ2-7	CASSPGSTAGEQYF	TGTGCCAGCTCACCAGGGTCTACAGCTGGGGAGCAGTACTTC
TRBV7-2	few	TRBD1	TRBJ2-2	CASSLARGRLLRAGSGELFF	TGTGCCAGCAGCTTAGCTAGGGGGCGCCTTCTAAGGGCCGGGTCCGGGGAGCTGTTTTTT
TRBV19	.	TRBD1	TRBJ2-1	CASSTGQVRSYNEQFF	TGTGCCAGTAGTACTGGACAGGTTCGATCCTACAATGAGCAGTTCTTC
TRBV11-2	.	TRBD1	TRBJ2-7	CASSLETGTYEQYF	TGTGCCAGCAGCCTAGAGACAGGGACCTACGAGCAGTACTTC